Listed here are 4 T cell receptor beta chains from one sample, sequenced in a study of shared clonotypes between healthy human individuals. TCRdb's copy holds only in-frame clones and misses some; the assay was immunoSEQ multiplex PCR. The table lists some 2,400,000 clones, approximately 94% of them singletons. Sequenced: naive CD4+ T cells sorted from blood. Subset noted: CD45RA+ positively selected. The receptor set was obtained from a man in his late teens or twenties in good health.

The chain recombines TRBV7-2 with TRBJ1-5; 12 nucleotides align to TRBD1. Trimming removed 5 bases from V and 7 bases from J; junction bases left unmatched: 9. The germline gives CDR1 SGHTA, CDR2 FQGNSA. The CDR3 length is 16 residues. The CDR3 spells CASSNRDRGLQQPQHF. CDR3 sequence (DNA): TGTGCCAGCAGCAACCGGGACAGGGGGCTACAACAGCCCCAGCATTTT.

The chain is built from TRBV7-9 and TRBJ2-5; D possibly corresponds to TRBD2 (5 bases). Germline V gives CDR1 SEHNR, CDR2 FQNEAQ (reference sequence). The CDR3 is 14 amino acids. Trimming left V 7 bases short and J 7 bases short, with 19 bases between. This chain's CDR3 is CASTSRLPSGTQYF. The CDR3 nucleotides are TGTGCCAGCACCTCAAGACTACCCTCGGGGACCCAGTACTTC.

Only one count was recorded for this clone. The chain joins TRBV25-1 to TRBJ1-2; the match to TRBD1 covers 12 bases. Looked up from germline, CDR1 is MGHDK and CDR2 is SYGVNS. The CDR3 length is 14 residues. With V trimmed by 3 bases and J by 6 bases, 2 bases remained unmatched. The CDR3 reads CASSEGQGANGYTF. For the CDR3, the DNA is TGTGCCAGCAGTGAGGGACAGGGGGCCAATGGCTACACCTTC.

About this clone: The sample carries other DNA sequences with the same CDR3. This chain joins TRBV28 and TRBJ1-2, with unresolved D. The V end was cut by 5 bases, the J end by 4 bases, with 8 bases between. The CDR3 sequence is 12 residues long. Germline assignment: CDR1 MDHEN and CDR2 SYDVKM. The CDR3 protein is CASSPRAYGYTF. CDR3 nucleotides: TGTGCCAGCAGTCCCCGCGCCTATGGCTACACCTTC.